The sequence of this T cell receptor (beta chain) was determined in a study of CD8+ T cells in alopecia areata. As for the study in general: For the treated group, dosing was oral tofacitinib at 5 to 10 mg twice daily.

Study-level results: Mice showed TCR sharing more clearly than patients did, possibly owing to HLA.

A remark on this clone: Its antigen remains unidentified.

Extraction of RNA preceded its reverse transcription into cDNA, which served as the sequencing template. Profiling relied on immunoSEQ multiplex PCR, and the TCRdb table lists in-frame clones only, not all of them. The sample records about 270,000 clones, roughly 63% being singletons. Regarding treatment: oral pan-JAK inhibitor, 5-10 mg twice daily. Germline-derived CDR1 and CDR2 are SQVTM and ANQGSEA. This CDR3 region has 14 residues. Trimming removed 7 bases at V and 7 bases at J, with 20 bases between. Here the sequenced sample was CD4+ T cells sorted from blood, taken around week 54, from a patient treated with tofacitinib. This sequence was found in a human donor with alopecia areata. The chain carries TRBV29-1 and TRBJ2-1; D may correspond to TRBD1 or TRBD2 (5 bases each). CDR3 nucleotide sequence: TGCAGCGCCAAGGGGAGTAGGGGTGGTAATGAGCAGTTCTTC. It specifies CSAKGSRGGNEQFF.